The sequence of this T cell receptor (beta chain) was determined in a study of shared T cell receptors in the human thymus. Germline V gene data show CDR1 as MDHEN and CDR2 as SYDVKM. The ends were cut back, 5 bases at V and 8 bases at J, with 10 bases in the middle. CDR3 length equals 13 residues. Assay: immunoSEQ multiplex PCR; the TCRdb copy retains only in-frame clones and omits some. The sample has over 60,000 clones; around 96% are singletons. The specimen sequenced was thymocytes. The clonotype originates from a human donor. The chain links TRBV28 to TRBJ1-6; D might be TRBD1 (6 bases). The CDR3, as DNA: TGTGCCAGCAGTCAACAGGGCTATTCACCCCTCCACTTT. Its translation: CASSQQGYSPLHF.